At least ten counts were recorded for the clone carrying this T cell receptor (beta chain). This sample is part of a study of identical twins. The CDR3 has 11 amino acids. CDR1 is GTSNPN and CDR2 is SVGIG in the germline V gene (reference sequence). V lost 2 bases and J 4 bases, leaving 5 bases between the germline ends. Healthy Caucasians, and only they, were the donors. Each CDR3 protein gets one entry after TCRdb re-called the 5' RACE reads with MiXCR. The data show hundreds of thousands of distinct CDR3 sequences, 18% seen once. The sample also formed part of further work on T cells expressing NK-cell markers. That work states: Investigators obtained TCR beta repertoires from sorted CD3+CD56+NKG2C+, CD3+CD56+NKG2C- and CD3+CD56-NKG2C+ T cells.

Sequencing was performed on PBMCs. The TCR comes from a woman between 18 and 29 years old in good health. V and J are TRBV30 and TRBJ2-5; D remains ambiguous. CDR3 bases: TGTGCCTGGAGTAAAGGAGAGACCCAGTACTTC. Its protein is CAWSKGETQYF. Complete variable domain (other parts from reference TRBV30 and TRBJ2-5): SQTIHQWPATLVQPVGSPLSLECTVEGTSNPNLYWYRQAAGRGLQLLFYSVGIGQISSEVPQNLSASRPQDRQFILSSKKLLLSDSGFYLCAWSKGETQYFGPGTRLLVL.